This TCR beta chain appears in the sequencing data of a study of CD8+CD57+ T cells in acquired aplastic anemia. Study as a whole: Isolated CD4+ and CD8+ cells, once sorted, yielded DNA averaging about 3.1 ug.

On this clonotype itself: Its antigen is currently unknown.

Genomic DNA provided the template from which TCR beta VDJ and CDR3 profiles were obtained. MiXCR was run by TCRdb on the reads, yielding one entry per CDR3 protein. This table has roughly 220,000 distinct CDR3 sequences, less than 75% appearing once. The CDR3 spans 15 residues. Germline CDR1 is LGHNT and CDR2 is FRNRAP. Before being chosen for sequencing, patients had shown CD8+CD57+ cell expansion by flow cytometry. All participating patients were living with severe acquired aplastic anemia. General observations from the study: Patients and controls turned out to have approximately 29 CD8+ CDR3 sequences in common.

The V gene is TRBV12-5, the J gene TRBJ2-1, with TRBD2 as a possible D gene (6 bases). The J call could be wrong; TRBJ2-4 is a better fit for the DNA end. The sequence was collected from a human donor with aplastic anemia. The sequenced sample was sorted CD4+, CD8+, or CD8+CD57+ T cells (not recorded which) from PBMCs. CDR3 protein: CASGLRGGNFYDQYF. The CDR3 bases are TGTGCTAGTGGCCTGCGGGGAGGTAACTTCTACGATCAGTACTTC.